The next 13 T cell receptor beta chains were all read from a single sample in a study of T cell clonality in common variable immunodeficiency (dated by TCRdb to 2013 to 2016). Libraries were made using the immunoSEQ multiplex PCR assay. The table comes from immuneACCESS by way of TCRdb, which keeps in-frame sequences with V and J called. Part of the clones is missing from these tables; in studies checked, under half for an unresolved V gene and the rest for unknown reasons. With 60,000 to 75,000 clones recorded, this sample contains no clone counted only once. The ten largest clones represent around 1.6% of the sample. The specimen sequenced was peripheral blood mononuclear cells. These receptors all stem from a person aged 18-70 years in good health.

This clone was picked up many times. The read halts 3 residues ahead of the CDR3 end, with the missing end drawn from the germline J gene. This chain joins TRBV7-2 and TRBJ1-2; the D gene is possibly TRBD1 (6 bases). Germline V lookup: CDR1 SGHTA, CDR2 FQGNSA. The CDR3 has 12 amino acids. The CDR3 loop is CASSQRGGGYTF. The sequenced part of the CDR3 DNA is TGTGCCAGCAGCCAGAGGGGGGGCGGC. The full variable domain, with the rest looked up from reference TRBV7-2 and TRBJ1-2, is GAGVSQSPSNKVTEKGKDVELRCDPISGHTALYWYRQSLGQGLEFLIYFQGNSAPDKSGLPSDRFSAERTGGSVSTLTIQRTQQEDSAVYLCASSQRGGGYTFGSGTRLTVV.

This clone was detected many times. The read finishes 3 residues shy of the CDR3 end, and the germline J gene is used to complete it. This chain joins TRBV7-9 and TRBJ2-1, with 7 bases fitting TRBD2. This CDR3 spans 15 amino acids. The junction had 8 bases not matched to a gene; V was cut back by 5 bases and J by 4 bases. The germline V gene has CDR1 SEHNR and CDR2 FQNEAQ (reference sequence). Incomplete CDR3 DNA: TGTGCCAGCAGCATGCTAGCGGATCTTTACAATGAG. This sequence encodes CASSMLADLYNE. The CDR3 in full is CASSMLADLYNEQFF. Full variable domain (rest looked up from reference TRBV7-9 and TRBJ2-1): DTGVSQNPRHKITKRGQNVTFRCDPISEHNRLYWYRQTLGQGPEFLTYFQNEAQLEKSRLLSDRFSAERPKGSFSTLEIQRTEQGDSAMYLCASSMLADLYNEQFFGPGTRLTVL.

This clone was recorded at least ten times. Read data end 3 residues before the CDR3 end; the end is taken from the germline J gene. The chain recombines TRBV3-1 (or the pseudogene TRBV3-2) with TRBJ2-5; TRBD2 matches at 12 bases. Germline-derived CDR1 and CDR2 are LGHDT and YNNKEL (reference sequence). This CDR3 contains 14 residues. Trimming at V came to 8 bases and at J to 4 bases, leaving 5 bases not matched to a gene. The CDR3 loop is CASLLAGGGETQYF. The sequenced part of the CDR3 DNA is TGTGCCAGCCTTCTAGCGGGAGGGGGAGAGACC.

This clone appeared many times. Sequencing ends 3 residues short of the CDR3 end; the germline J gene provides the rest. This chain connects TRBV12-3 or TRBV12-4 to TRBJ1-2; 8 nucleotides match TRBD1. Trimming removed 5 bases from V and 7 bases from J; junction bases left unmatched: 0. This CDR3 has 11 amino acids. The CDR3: CASSDRGGYTF. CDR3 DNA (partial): TGTGCCAGCAGTGACAGGGGTGGC.

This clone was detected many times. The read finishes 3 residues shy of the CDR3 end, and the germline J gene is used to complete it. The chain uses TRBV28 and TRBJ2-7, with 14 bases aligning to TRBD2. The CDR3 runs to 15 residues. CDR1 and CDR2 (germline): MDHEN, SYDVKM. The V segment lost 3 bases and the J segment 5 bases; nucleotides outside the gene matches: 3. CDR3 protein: CASSFSTSGRDEQYF. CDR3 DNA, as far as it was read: TGTGCCAGCAGTTTCTCGACTAGCGGGAGGGACGAG.

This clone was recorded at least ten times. CDR3 in amino acids: CASSSRTSGRPYTQYF. The covered CDR3 bases are TGTGCCAGCAGTTCGAGGACTAGCGGGAGGCCCTATACG. The V call is TRBV28, the J call TRBJ2-3; 14 nucleotides line up with TRBD2. The read terminates 3 residues before the CDR3 end, so the remaining end is supplied by the germline J gene. Germline lookup yields CDR1 MDHEN and CDR2 SYDVKM. The CDR3 has 16 residues. Unmatched junction bases numbered 7, after V lost 4 bases and J lost 7 bases.

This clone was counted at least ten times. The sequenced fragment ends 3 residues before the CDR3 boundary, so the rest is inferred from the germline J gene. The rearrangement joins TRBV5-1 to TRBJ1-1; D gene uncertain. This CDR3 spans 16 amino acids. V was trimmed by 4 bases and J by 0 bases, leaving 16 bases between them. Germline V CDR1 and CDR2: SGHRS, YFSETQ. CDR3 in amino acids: CASSDPSYFMNTEAFF. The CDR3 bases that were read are TGCGCCAGCAGCGATCCGTCCTATTTCATGAACACTGAA.

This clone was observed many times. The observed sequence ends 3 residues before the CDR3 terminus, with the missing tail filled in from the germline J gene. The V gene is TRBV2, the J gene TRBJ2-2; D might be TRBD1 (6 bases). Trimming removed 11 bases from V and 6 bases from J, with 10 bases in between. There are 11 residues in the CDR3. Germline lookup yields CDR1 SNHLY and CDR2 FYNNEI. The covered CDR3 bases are TGTGCCCGCTCAGGGGCCGGGGAG. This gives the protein CARSGAGE. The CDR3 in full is CARSGAGELFF.

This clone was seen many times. CDR3 region: CASSLGLVGQETQYF. The sequenced CDR3 bases are TGTGCCAGCAGCTTGGGTTTGGTCGGGCAAGAGACC. The V gene is TRBV5-4, the J gene TRBJ2-5; D unresolved. From the germline J gene comes the end of the CDR3, since the read stops 3 residues before it. CDR1 SGHNT and CDR2 YYREEE come from the germline V gene (reference sequence). The CDR3 covers 15 residues. V was pared by 0 bases and J by 2 bases, with 11 bases between.

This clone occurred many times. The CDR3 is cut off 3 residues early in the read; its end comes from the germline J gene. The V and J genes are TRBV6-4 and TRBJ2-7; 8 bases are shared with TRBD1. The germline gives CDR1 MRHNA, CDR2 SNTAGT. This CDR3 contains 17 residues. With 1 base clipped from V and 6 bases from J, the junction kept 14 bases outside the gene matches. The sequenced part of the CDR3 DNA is TGTGCCAGCAGTGACTTGCAGAGTAGGACAGGGCCCGTCGAG. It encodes CASSDLQSRTGPVE. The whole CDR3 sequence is CASSDLQSRTGPVEQYF.

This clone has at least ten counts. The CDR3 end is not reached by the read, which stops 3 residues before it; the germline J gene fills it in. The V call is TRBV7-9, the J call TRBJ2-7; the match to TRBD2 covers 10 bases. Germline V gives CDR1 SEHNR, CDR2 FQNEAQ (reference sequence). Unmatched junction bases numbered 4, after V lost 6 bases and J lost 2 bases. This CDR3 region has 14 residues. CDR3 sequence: CASSQSGRAYEQYF. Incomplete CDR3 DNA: TGTGCCAGCAGTCAAAGCGGGAGGGCCTACGAG.

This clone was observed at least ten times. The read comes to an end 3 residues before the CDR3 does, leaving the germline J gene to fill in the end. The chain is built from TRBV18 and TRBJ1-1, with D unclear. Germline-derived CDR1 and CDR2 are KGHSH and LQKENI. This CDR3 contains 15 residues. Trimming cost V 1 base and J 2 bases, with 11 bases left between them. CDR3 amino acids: CASSPQKADNTEAFF. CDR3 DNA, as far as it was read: TGTGCCAGCTCACCACAGAAGGCGGATAACACTGAA.

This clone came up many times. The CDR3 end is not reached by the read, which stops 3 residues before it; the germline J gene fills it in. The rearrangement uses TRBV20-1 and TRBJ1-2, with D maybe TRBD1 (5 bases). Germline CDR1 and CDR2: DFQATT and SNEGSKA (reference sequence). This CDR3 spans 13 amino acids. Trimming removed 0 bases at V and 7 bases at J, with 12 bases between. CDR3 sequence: CSARDRRGLGYTF. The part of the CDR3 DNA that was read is TGCAGTGCTAGAGATCGTAGGGGACTTGGC.